The 20 T cell receptor beta chains reported below all come from one sample, sequenced in a study of T cell responses to AZD1222 COVID-19 vaccine. Data came from immunoSEQ multiplex PCR; TCRdb stores just in-frame clones and leaves some out. Of 110,000 to 150,000 clones listed, around 90% were seen once; the top ten hold around 3.6%. Sample: peripheral blood, taken on day 0 of AZD1222 vaccination. These receptors were collected from an adult in good health.

CDR3 sequence: CASNDRGPQETQYF. The CDR3 DNA reads TGTGCCAGTAACGACAGGGGACCTCAAGAGACCCAGTACTTC. The chain joins TRBV19 to TRBJ2-5; 8 positions agree with TRBD1. Looked up from germline, CDR1 is LNHDA and CDR2 is SQIVND (reference sequence). The CDR3 spans 14 residues. Trimming cost V 7 bases and J 2 bases; bases outside gene matches: 6. The full variable domain, completed using reference TRBV19 and TRBJ2-5, is DGGITQSPKYLFRKEGQNVTLSCEQNLNHDAMYWYRQDPGQGLRLIYYSQIVNDFQKGDIAEGYSVSREKKESFPLTVTSAQKNPTAFYLCASNDRGPQETQYFGPGTRLLVL.

Concerning this clone itself: This specimen includes other DNA sequences encoding the same CDR3. V usage is TRBV7-2 and J usage is TRBJ2-5, with D possibly being TRBD1 or TRBD2 (5 bases each). The germline gives CDR1 SGHTA, CDR2 FQGNSA. Trimming pared 1 base from V and 2 bases from J, leaving 8 bases between. The length of the CDR3 is 14 residues. The CDR3 spells CASSLVGGQETQYF. In DNA, the CDR3 is TGTGCCAGCAGCTTAGTTGGGGGACAAGAGACCCAGTACTTC.

This chain uses TRBV6-6 with TRBJ1-2; tentatively, D is TRBD1 (5 bases). The length of the CDR3 is 14 residues. CDR1 is MNHNY, CDR2 SVGAGI, per germline (reference sequence). The ends were cut back, 11 bases at V and 5 bases at J, with 21 bases in the middle. The CDR3 DNA follows: TGTGCCGGTAAAAGACAGACCAACCGGTATGGCTACACCTTC. It is translated as CAGKRQTNRYGYTF.

V gene TRBV3-1 (or the pseudogene TRBV3-2) combines with J gene TRBJ1-1; D is ambiguous. This CDR3 spans 13 amino acids. V was pared by 1 base and J by 9 bases, with 12 bases between. Germline CDR1 reads LGHDT; CDR2 reads YNNKEL (reference sequence). CDR3 loop: CASSQVRRAQAFF. CDR3 bases: TGTGCCAGCAGCCAAGTGAGGAGGGCTCAAGCTTTCTTT.

The chain carries TRBV28 and TRBJ2-6, with 7 bases that match TRBD1. V was clipped by 6 bases and J by 0 bases; unmatched bases: 14. Germline values: CDR1 MDHEN, CDR2 SYDVKM. This CDR3 region has 19 residues. The CDR3 DNA follows: TGTGCCAGCAGAGGAACCCCGGGACAGAGAATCTCTGGGGCCAACGTCCTGACTTTC. Its translation is CASRGTPGQRISGANVLTF.

This chain uses TRBV6-5 with TRBJ1-2, with no clear D. This CDR3 region has 12 residues. Germline lookup yields CDR1 MNHEY and CDR2 SVGAGI. V was shortened by 5 bases and J by 8 bases, with 12 bases between the two germline ends. The CDR3 spells CASSRTRDGYTF. CDR3 in DNA: TGTGCCAGCAGTCGGACCCGAGACGGCTACACCTTC.

The chain joins TRBV7-3 to TRBJ2-3, with 7 nucleotides matching TRBD2. V shed 5 bases, J shed 3 bases, and the junction held 5 bases outside the gene matches. Looked up from germline, CDR1 is SGHTA and CDR2 is FQGTGA. The CDR3 length is 14 residues. CDR3 DNA sequence: TGTGCCAGCAGCCTCAGCGGGATGACAGATACGCAGTATTTT. It specifies CASSLSGMTDTQYF.

About this clone: At one of its ends the junction is not consistent with the germline gene, which may arise from a read error. The chain recombines TRBV2 with TRBJ2-5, with a weak D call TRBD2 (5 bases). Germline V gene data show CDR1 as SNHLY and CDR2 as FYNNEI. The CDR3 covers 13 residues. The CDR3 region is CASSEGRQGTQYF. CDR3 nucleotide sequence: TGTGCCAGCAGTGAGGGGAGACAAGGGACCCAGTACTTC.

V and J are TRBV24-1 and TRBJ2-3; D not resolved. This CDR3 region has 14 residues. V was shortened by 7 bases and J by 4 bases, with 14 bases between the two germline ends. Per the germline V gene, CDR1 is KGHDR and CDR2 is SFDVKD. The CDR3 DNA is TGTGCCACCAGCGGAACCGCCTCCCCAGATACGCAGTATTTT. It specifies CATSGTASPDTQYF.

The gene calls are TRBV6-5 and TRBJ1-6, with 7 bases aligning to TRBD1. CDR3 length: 14 residues. V shed 6 bases and J 7 bases; nucleotides not matched to a gene: 6. Germline-derived CDR1 and CDR2 are MNHEY and SVGAGI. The CDR3 sequence is CASRRQGGNSPLHF. CDR3 nucleotide sequence: TGTGCCAGCAGACGACAGGGAGGGAATTCACCCCTCCACTTT.

This rearrangement joins TRBV6-2 or TRBV6-3 to TRBJ2-5, with 10 bases lining up with TRBD2. After removal of 2 bases from V and 4 bases from J, the junction contained 1 base not matched to a gene. CDR1 is MNHEY and CDR2 is SVGEGT in the germline V gene. The CDR3 extends over 14 amino acids. The CDR3 region is CASSYGLAVETQYF. CDR3 bases: TGTGCCAGCAGTTACGGACTAGCGGTAGAGACCCAGTACTTC.

The chain employs TRBV5-4 and TRBJ2-7, with 7 bases fitting TRBD2. Looked up from germline, CDR1 is SGHNT and CDR2 is YYREEE (reference sequence). V trimming: 5 bases; J trimming: 5 bases; junction bases outside the gene matches: 10. The CDR3 consists of 14 residues. DNA of the CDR3: TGTGCCAGCAGGGTGGACGGGGAGGGACACGAGCAGTACTTC. It encodes CASRVDGEGHEQYF.

This clone has only a few counts. V gene TRBV15 combines with J gene TRBJ1-3, with a weak D call TRBD1 (6 bases). V lost 3 bases, J lost 0 bases, and 12 bases lay in between. The CDR3 has 16 residues. Germline assignment: CDR1 LNHNV and CDR2 YYDKDF (reference sequence). This chain's CDR3 is CATSSGGSSSGNTIYF. CDR3 bases: TGTGCCACCAGCAGTGGGGGCAGCAGCTCTGGAAACACCATATATTTT.

The chain links TRBV7-9 to TRBJ2-7; D uncertain. Trimming took 5 bases from V and 4 from J, leaving 6 bases between them. The length of the CDR3 is 11 residues. In germline, CDR1 is SEHNR, CDR2 FQNEAQ (reference sequence). The DNA for the CDR3 is TGTGCCAGCAGCCTCCAGTACGAGCAGTACTTC. As protein: CASSLQYEQYF.

The CDR3 loop is CASSLSNEQFF. The CDR3 coding sequence is TGCGCCAGCAGCTTGTCCAATGAGCAGTTCTTC. V gene TRBV5-1 combines with J gene TRBJ2-1; D is unresolved. The CDR3 covers 11 residues. Per the germline V gene, CDR1 is SGHRS and CDR2 is YFSETQ. The ends were cut back, 1 base at V and 6 bases at J, with 2 bases in the middle. Drawing the rest from reference TRBV5-1 and TRBJ2-1, the complete variable domain is KAGVTQTPRYLIKTRGQQVTLSCSPISGHRSVSWYQQTPGQGLQFLFEYFSETQRNKGNFPGRFSGRQFSNSRSEMNVSTLELGDSALYLCASSLSNEQFFGPGTRLTVL.

The chain employs TRBV28 and TRBJ1-5, with unresolved D. Trimming took off 8 bases at V and 0 bases at J, with 17 bases between the two ends. The CDR3 loop spans 16 amino acids. In germline, CDR1 is MDHEN, CDR2 SYDVKM. In nucleotides, the CDR3 is TGTGCCAGCTCCCCAACCCTGCGAGATAGCAATCAGCCCCAGCATTTT. Translating gives CASSPTLRDSNQPQHF. The whole variable domain, filled in from reference TRBV28 and TRBJ1-5, reads DVKVTQSSRYLVKRTGEKVFLECVQDMDHENMFWYRQDPGLGLRLIYFSYDVKMKEKGDIPEGYSVSREKKERFSLILESASTNQTSMYLCASSPTLRDSNQPQHFGDGTRLSIL.

This clone was seen only once. This chain uses TRBV7-9 with TRBJ2-1; tentatively, D is TRBD2 (5 bases). Germline loops: CDR1 SEHNR, CDR2 FQNEAQ (reference sequence). The germline V and J ends were trimmed by 4 bases and 7 bases, with 17 bases remaining between them. The CDR3 length is 15 residues. CDR3 sequence reads: CASSSRPGERNEQFF. DNA of the CDR3: TGTGCCAGCAGCTCTCGCCCTGGGGAGAGGAATGAGCAGTTCTTC.

The chain links TRBV7-2 to TRBJ2-7; D call uncertain. Germline CDR1 SGHTA, CDR2 FQGNSA. This CDR3 has 11 residues. V was cut by 5 bases and J by 3 bases, with 5 bases left in between. The CDR3 coding sequence is TGTGCCAGCAGCCCCTACTACGAGCAGTACTTC. Translation gives CASSPYYEQYF.

This clone occurred once. J is TRBJ2-3 and V is TRBV19; the D gene is possibly TRBD2 (6 bases). V lost 4 bases to trimming and J lost 3 bases, with 17 bases between them. Germline values: CDR1 LNHDA, CDR2 SQIVND (reference sequence). The CDR3 is made up of 16 amino acids. The CDR3 spells CASSRPRELGTDTQYF. CDR3 nucleotides: TGTGCCAGTAGTAGACCACGGGAGCTGGGGACAGATACGCAGTATTTT.

The chain recombines TRBV24-1 with TRBJ1-5; D gene ambiguous. This CDR3 region has 15 residues. Germline V gene sequence: CDR1 KGHDR, CDR2 SFDVKD. Trimming shortened V by 5 bases and J by 1 base, and 11 bases separated the two germline ends. The CDR3 loop is CATSVSSFSNQPQHF. As DNA, the CDR3 is TGTGCCACCAGTGTTAGTTCCTTCAGCAATCAGCCCCAGCATTTT.